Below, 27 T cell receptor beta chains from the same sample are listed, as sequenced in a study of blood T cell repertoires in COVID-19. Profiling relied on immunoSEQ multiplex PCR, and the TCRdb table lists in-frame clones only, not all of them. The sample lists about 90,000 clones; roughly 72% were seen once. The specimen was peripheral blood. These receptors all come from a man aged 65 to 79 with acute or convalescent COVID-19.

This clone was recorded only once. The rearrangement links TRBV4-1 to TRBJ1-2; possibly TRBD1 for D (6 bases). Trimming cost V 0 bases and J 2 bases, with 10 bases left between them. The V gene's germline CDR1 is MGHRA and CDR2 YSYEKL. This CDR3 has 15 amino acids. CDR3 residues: CASSQDRQVNYGYTF. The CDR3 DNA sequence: TGCGCCAGCAGCCAAGATAGACAGGTCAACTATGGCTACACCTTC.

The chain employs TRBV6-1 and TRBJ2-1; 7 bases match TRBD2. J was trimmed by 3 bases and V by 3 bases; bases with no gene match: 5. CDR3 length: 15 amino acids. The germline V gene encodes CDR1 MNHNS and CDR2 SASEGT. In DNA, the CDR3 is TGTGCCAGCAGTGACGGGGGGATCGGCTACAATGAGCAGTTCTTC. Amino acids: CASSDGGIGYNEQFF.

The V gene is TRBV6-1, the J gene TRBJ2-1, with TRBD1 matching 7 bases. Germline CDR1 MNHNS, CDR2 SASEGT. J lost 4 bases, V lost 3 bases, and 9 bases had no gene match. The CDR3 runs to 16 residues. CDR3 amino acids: CASSDRGTAVYNEQFF. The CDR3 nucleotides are TGTGCCAGCAGTGATCGTGGGACAGCAGTTTACAATGAGCAGTTCTTC.

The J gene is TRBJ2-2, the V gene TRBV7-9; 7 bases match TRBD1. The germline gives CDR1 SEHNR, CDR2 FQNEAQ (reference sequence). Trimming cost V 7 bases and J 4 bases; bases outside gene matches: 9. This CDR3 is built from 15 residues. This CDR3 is CASTKEQGSTGELFF. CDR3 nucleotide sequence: TGTGCCAGCACAAAGGAACAGGGGAGCACCGGGGAGCTGTTTTTT.

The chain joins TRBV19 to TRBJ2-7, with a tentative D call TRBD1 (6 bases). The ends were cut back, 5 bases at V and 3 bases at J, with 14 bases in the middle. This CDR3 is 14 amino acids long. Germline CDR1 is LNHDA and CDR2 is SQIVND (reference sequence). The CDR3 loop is CASSLTGTFYEQYF. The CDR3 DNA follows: TGTGCCAGTAGTTTAACCGGGACATTCTACGAGCAGTACTTC.

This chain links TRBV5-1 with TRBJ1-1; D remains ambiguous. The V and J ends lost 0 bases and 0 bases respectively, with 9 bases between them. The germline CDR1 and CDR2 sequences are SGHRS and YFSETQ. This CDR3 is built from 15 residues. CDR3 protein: CASSLEARVNTEAFF. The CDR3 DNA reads TGCGCCAGCAGCTTGGAGGCGAGGGTGAACACTGAAGCTTTCTTT.

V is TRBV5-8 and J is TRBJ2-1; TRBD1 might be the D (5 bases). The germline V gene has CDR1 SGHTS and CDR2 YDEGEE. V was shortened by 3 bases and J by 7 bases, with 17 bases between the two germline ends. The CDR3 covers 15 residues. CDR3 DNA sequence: TGTGCCAGCAGCTACCGGACCCAGGGCAGGAATGAGCAGTTCTTC. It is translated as CASSYRTQGRNEQFF.

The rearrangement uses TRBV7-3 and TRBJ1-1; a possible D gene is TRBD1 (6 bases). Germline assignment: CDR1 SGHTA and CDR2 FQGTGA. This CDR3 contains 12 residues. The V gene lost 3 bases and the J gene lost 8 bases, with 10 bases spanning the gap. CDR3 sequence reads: CASSLGRGEAFF. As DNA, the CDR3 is TGTGCCAGCAGCTTGGGAAGGGGGGAAGCTTTCTTT.

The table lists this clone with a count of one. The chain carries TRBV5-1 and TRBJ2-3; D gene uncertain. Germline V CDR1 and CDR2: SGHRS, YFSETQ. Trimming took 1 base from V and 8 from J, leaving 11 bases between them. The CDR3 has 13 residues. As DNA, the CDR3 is TGCGCCAGCAGCTTGACCACTGCTGGTACGCAGTATTTT. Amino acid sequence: CASSLTTAGTQYF.

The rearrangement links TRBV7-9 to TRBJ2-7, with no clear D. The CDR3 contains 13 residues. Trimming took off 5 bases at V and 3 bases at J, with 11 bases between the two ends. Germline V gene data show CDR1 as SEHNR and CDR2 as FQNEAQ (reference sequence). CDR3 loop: CASSPRDNYEQYF. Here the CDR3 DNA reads TGTGCCAGCAGCCCCAGAGACAACTACGAGCAGTACTTC. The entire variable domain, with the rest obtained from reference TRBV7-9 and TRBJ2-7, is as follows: DTGVSQNPRHKITKRGQNVTFRCDPISEHNRLYWYRQTLGQGPEFLTYFQNEAQLEKSRLLSDRFSAERPKGSFSTLEIQRTEQGDSAMYLCASSPRDNYEQYFGPGTRLTVT.

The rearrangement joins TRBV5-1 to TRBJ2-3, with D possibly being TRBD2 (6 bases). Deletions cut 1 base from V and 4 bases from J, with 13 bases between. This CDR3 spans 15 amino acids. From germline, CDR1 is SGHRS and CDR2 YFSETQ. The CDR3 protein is CASSLLGGVSDTQYF. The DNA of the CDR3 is TGCGCCAGCAGCTTGCTGGGCGGGGTATCAGATACGCAGTATTTT.

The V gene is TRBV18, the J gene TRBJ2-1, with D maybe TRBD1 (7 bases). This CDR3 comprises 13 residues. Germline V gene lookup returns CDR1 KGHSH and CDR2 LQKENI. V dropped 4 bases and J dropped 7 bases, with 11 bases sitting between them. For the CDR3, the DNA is TGTGCCAGCTCACTGCGGGACAGTAATGAGCAGTTCTTC. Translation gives CASSLRDSNEQFF.

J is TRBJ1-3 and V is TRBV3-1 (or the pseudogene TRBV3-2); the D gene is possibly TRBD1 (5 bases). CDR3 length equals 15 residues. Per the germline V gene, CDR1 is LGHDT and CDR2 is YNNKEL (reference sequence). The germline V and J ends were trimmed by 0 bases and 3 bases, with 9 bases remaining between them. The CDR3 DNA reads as TGTGCCAGCAGCCAAGATCCGGGGGTTGGAAACACCATATATTTT. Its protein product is CASSQDPGVGNTIYF.

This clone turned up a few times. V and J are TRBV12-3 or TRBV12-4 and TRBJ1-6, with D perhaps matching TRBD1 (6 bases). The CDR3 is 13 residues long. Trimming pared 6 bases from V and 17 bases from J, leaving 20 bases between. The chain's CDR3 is CASRPGTSTGVHF. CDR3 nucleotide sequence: TGTGCCAGCAGACCCGGGACATCCACCGGGGTCCACTTT.

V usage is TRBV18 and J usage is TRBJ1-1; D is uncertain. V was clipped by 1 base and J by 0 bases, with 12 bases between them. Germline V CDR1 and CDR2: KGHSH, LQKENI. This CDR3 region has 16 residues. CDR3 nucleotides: TGTGCCAGCTCACCACTCCGGGAGGTAATGAACACTGAAGCTTTCTTT. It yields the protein CASSPLREVMNTEAFF.

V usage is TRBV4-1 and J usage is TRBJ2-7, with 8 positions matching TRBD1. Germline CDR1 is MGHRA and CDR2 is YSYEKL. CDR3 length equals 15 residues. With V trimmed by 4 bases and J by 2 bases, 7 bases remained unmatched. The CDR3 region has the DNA TGCGCCAGCAGCCGAGTCCGGGACAGGCCCTACGAGCAGTACGTC. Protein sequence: CASSRVRDRPYEQYV.

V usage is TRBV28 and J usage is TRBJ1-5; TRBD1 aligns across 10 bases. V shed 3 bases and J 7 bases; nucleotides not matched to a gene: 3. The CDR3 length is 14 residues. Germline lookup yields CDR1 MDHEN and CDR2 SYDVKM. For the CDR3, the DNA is TGTGCCAGCAGTTTGACAGGGGGCCGGCAGCCCCAGCATTTT. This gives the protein CASSLTGGRQPQHF.

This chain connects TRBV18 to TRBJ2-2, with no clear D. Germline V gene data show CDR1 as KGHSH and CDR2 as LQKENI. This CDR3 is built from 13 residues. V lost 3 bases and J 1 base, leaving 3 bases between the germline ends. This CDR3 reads CASSPKNTGELFF. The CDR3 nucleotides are TGTGCCAGCTCACCTAAGAACACCGGGGAGCTGTTTTTT.

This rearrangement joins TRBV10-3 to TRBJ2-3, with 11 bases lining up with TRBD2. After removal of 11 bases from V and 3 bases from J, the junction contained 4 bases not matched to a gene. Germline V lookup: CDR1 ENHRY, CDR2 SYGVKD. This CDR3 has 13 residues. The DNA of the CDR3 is TGTGCCCTCGGGACTAGCGGTACAGATACGCAGTATTTT. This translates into CALGTSGTDTQYF.

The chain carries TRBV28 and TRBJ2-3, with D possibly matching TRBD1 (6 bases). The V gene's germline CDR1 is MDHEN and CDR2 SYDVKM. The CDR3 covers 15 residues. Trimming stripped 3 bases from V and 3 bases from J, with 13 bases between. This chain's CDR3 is CASSFVDRQTDTQYF. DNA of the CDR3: TGTGCCAGCAGTTTTGTGGACAGACAGACAGATACGCAGTATTTT.

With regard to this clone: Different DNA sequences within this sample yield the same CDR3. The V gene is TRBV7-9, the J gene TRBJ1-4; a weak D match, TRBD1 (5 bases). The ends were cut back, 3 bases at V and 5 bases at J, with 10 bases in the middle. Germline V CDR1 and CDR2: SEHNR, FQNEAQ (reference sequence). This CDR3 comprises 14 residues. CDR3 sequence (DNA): TGTGCCAGCAGCTTTGGCACAGGCAATGAAAAACTGTTTTTT. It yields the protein CASSFGTGNEKLFF.

The CDR3 DNA reads as TGTGCCAGCAGCTTAGTCCCAGTAACATACAATGAGCAGTTCTTC. Translated: CASSLVPVTYNEQFF. The chain carries TRBV7-6 and TRBJ2-1; D gene unclear. The CDR3 totals 15 residues. The germline CDR1 and CDR2 sequences are SGHVS and FNYEAQ. Trimming removed 1 base from V and 4 bases from J, with 11 bases in between. The full variable domain, its missing parts supplied by reference TRBV7-6 and TRBJ2-1, is GAGVSQSPRYKVTKRGQDVALRCDPISGHVSLYWYRQALGQGPEFLTYFNYEAQQDKSGLPNDRFSAERPEGSISTLTIQRTEQRDSAMYRCASSLVPVTYNEQFFGPGTRLTVL.

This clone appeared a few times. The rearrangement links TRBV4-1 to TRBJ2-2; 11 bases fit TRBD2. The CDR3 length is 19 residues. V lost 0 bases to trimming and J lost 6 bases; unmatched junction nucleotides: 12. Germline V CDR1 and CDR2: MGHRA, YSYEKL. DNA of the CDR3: TGCGCCAGCAGCCAAGACTCTGCCGGGACTAGCGGACCCCCCGGGGAGCTGTTTTTT. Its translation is CASSQDSAGTSGPPGELFF.

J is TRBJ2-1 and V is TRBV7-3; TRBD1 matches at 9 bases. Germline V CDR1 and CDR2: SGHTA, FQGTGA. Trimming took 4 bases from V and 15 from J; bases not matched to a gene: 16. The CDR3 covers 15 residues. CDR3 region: CASSYPGQGGKGLFF. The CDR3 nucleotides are TGTGCCAGCAGCTACCCGGGACAGGGAGGTAAAGGTCTGTTCTTC.

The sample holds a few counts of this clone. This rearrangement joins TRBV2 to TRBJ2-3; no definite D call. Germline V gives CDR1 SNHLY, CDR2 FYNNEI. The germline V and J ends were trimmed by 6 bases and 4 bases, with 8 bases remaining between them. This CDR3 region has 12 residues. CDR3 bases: TGTGCCAGCAGGTGGGCTGCAGATACGCAGTATTTT. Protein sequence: CASRWAADTQYF.

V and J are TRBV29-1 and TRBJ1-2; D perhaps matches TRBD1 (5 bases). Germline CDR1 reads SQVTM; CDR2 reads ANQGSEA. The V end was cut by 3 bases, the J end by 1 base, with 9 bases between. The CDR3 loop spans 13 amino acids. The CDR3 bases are TGCAGCGTTGACCGCAGGGATAACTATGGCTACACCTTC. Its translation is CSVDRRDNYGYTF.

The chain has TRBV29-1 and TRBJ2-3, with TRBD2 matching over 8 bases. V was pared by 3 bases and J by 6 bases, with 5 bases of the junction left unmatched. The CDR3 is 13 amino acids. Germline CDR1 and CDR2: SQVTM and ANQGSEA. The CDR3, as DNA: TGCAGCGTTGACGGACTAGCCGCTGATACGCAGTATTTT. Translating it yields CSVDGLAADTQYF.